This TCR beta chain was sequenced in a study of blood T cell repertoires in COVID-19. Study-level information: The United States, Italy and Spain provided the acute and convalescent COVID-19 samples. Sources were T cells, B-cell-depleted T cells, or PBMCs; the material itself was cDNA or gDNA.

Between the trimmed V and J ends, which lost 5 bases and 4 bases, there was a span of 15 bases. This CDR3 is built from 15 residues. Per germline, CDR1 MNHEY and CDR2 SVGAGI. Authors' methods: Estimation of nucleated cell counts relied on the amplification of reference gene primers. Sequencing used immunoSEQ multiplex PCR; TCRdb keeps in-frame clones, though not all of them. That table furnishes V, J and clone size, whereas the DNA furnished D and trimming. This table holds fewer than 250,000 clones, 70% to 90% found once. This TCR came from a man aged 35-49 years with acute or convalescent COVID-19. The source material was peripheral blood. The V call is TRBV6-5, the J call TRBJ2-1; possible D gene TRBD2, 6 bases. In DNA form, the CDR3 reads TGTGCCAGCAGTCATACTAGTGGGAGGTACAATGAGCAGTTCTTC. Its translation: CASSHTSGRYNEQFF.